Below are 8 T cell receptor beta chains sequenced from a single sample in a study of T cell responses to AZD1222 COVID-19 vaccine. Only in-frame clones appear in the TCRdb table, and some are missing; sequencing was by immunoSEQ multiplex PCR. The table lists approximately 160,000 clones, 85% to 95% of them singletons, with 0.7% to 0.9% in the top ten. Sequences were derived from peripheral blood, sampled on day 0 of AZD1222 vaccination. These TCRs come from an adult in good health.

This clone was counted once. CDR3 nucleotides: TGTGCCAGCTCACCTGTGACAGGGTCCTATGGCTACACCTTC. Protein: CASSPVTGSYGYTF. The J gene is TRBJ1-2, the V gene TRBV18, with 7 positions matching TRBD1. This CDR3 region has 14 residues. Germline CDR1 and CDR2: KGHSH and LQKENI. The V segment lost 3 bases and the J segment 4 bases; nucleotides outside the gene matches: 5. Using reference TRBV18 and TRBJ1-2 for the parts outside the CDR3, the full variable domain is NAGVMQNPRHLVRRRGQEARLRCSPMKGHSHVYWYRQLPEEGLKFMVYLQKENIIDESGMPKERFSAEFPKEGPSILRIQQVVRGDSAAYFCASSPVTGSYGYTFGSGTRLTVV.

A remark on this clone: Other nucleotide sequences in the sample specify the same CDR3. The rearrangement links TRBV20-1 to TRBJ2-1; no firm D call. The CDR3 covers 10 residues. V was cut by 3 bases and J by 7 bases, with 4 bases left in between. Germline loops: CDR1 DFQATT, CDR2 SNEGSKA (reference sequence). The CDR3 sequence is CSARDNEQFF. In DNA, the CDR3 is TGCAGTGCTAGGGATAATGAGCAGTTCTTC.

This chain links TRBV4-1 with TRBJ2-5; the match to TRBD1 covers 7 bases. The ends lost 4 bases at V and 4 bases at J; junction bases unmatched: 9. Germline V gives CDR1 MGHRA, CDR2 YSYEKL. CDR3 length equals 15 residues. CDR3 in amino acids: CASSPRTGGRETQYF. The CDR3 DNA reads as TGCGCCAGCAGCCCCCGGACAGGAGGTCGAGAGACCCAGTACTTC.

The chain links TRBV12-3 or TRBV12-4 to TRBJ1-6; D is unresolved. The CDR3 runs to 12 residues. The germline V and J ends were trimmed by 3 bases and 7 bases, with 4 bases remaining between them. Here the CDR3 reads CASSFENSPLHF. The CDR3 bases are TGTGCCAGCAGTTTTGAAAATTCACCCCTCCACTTT.

J is TRBJ2-1 and V is TRBV9; D call uncertain. V was pared by 3 bases and J by 0 bases, with 4 bases between. The CDR3 loop spans 13 amino acids. Germline CDR1 and CDR2: SGDLS and YYNGEE. CDR3 region: CASSGSSYNEQFF. The CDR3 bases are TGTGCCAGCAGCGGCTCCTCCTACAATGAGCAGTTCTTC. Variable domain in full (rest from reference TRBV9 and TRBJ2-1): DSGVTQTPKHLITATGQRVTLRCSPRSGDLSVYWYQQSLDQGLQFLIQYYNGEERAKGNILERFSAQQFPDLHSELNLSSLELGDSALYFCASSGSSYNEQFFGPGTRLTVL.

The V call is TRBV11-2, the J call TRBJ1-2, with D perhaps matching TRBD1 (5 bases). CDR3 length: 15 residues. The V gene lost 5 bases and the J gene lost 4 bases, with 17 bases spanning the gap. The germline V gene encodes CDR1 SGHAT and CDR2 FQNNGV. CDR3 in DNA: TGTGCCAGCAGCCTTGCGATTGCAGGGTCCTATGGCTACACCTTC. Translated: CASSLAIAGSYGYTF.

The chain is built from TRBV18 and TRBJ1-1; weak D call: TRBD1 (6 bases). The germline V gene has CDR1 KGHSH and CDR2 LQKENI. The CDR3 length is 13 residues. The V end lost 0 bases, the J end lost 7 bases, and 9 bases lay between the germline ends. DNA for the CDR3: TGTGCCAGCTCACCACCGGGGGGCAATGAAGCTTTCTTT. Its translation is CASSPPGGNEAFF.

The chain joins TRBV2 to TRBJ1-5; maybe TRBD1 (6 bases). Germline V lookup: CDR1 SNHLY, CDR2 FYNNEI. V was clipped by 8 bases and J by 2 bases, with 10 bases between them. The CDR3 totals 13 residues. CDR3 coding DNA: TGTGCCAGCGGAACAGGGCGCAATCAGCCCCAGCATTTT. Translated, it gives CASGTGRNQPQHF.